This T cell receptor beta chain came from a study of cytomegalovirus exposure and HLA in healthy donors. Study information: A later analysis reported the 120 validation repertoires used the same platform as the roughly 700 first-cohort repertoires.

Study observations and caveats: Reports indicated that the classifier achieved high specificity and sensitivity in diagnosing cytomegalovirus status. Rarity held for most TCR sequences, but there were some public TCRs that occurred in many donors. It was approximately 150 TCR beta chains that were listed as cytomegalovirus-associated.

TCRdb's table, derived via immunoSEQ multiplex PCR, lists solely in-frame clones and lacks some. The sample has tens of thousands of clones; 84% are singletons. The CDR3 is 16 residues long. The V gene's germline CDR1 is SGHRS and CDR2 YFSETQ. The germline V and J ends were trimmed by 4 bases and 0 bases, with 16 bases remaining between them. On this clone: Its antigen is not identified.

Sequenced sample: PBMCs. V is TRBV5-1 and J is TRBJ1-2; no reliable D call. This sequence was found in a woman aged 18-29 years in good health and CMV-seropositive. CDR3 DNA: TGCGCCAGCAGCCCAGGACTTCTACCCGCTAACTATGGCTACACCTTC. This encodes CASSPGLLPANYGYTF.